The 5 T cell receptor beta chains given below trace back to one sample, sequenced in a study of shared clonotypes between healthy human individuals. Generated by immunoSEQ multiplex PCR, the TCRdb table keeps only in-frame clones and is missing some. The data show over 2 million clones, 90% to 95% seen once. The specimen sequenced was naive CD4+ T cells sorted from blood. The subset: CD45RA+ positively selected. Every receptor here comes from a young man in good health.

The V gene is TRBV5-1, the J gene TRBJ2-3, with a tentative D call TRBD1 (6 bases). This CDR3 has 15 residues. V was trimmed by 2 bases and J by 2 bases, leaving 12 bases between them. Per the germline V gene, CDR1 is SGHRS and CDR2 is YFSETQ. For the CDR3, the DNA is TGCGCCAGCAGCTTAATTCAGGGGTCCACAGATACGCAGTATTTT. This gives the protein CASSLIQGSTDTQYF.

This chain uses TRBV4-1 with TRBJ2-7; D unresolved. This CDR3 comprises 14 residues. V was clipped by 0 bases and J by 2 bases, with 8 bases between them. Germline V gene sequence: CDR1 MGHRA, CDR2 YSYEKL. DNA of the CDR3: TGCGCCAGCAGCCAAGAGGTCACCCCCTACGAGCAGTACTTC. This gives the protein CASSQEVTPYEQYF.

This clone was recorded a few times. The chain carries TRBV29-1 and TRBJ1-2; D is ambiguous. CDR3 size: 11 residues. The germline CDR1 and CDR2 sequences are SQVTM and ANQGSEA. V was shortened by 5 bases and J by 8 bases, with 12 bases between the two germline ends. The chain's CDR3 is CSVMLGWGYTF. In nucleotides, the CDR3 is TGCAGCGTTATGTTGGGTTGGGGCTACACCTTC.

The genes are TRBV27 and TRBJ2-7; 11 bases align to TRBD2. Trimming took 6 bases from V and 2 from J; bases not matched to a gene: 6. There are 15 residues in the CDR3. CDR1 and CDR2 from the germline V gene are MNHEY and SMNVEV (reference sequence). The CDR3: CASSRLAGQTYEQYF. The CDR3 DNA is TGTGCCAGCAGCCGACTAGCGGGACAAACCTACGAGCAGTACTTC.

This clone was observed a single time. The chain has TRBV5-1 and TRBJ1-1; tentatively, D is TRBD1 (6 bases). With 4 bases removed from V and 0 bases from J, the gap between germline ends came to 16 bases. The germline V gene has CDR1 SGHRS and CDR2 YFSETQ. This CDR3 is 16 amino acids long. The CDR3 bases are TGCGCCAGCAGCCTCGGACAGACTAACATGAACACTGAAGCTTTCTTT. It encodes CASSLGQTNMNTEAFF.